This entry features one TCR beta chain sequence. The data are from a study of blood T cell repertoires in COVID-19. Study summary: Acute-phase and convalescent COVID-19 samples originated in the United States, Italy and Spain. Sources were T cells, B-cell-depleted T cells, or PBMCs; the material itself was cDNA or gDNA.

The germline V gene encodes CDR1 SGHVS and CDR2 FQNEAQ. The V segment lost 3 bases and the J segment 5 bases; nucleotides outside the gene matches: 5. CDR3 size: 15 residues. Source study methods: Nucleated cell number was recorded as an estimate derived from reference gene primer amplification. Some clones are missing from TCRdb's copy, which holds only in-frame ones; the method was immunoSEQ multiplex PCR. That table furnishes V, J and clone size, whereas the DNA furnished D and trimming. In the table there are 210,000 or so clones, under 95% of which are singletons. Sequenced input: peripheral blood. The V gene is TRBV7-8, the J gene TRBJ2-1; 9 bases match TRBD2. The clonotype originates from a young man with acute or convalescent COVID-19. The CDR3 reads CASSLWTSADNEQFF. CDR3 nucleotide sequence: TGTGCCAGCAGCTTGTGGACTAGCGCTGACAATGAGCAGTTCTTC.